The 14 T cell receptor beta chains listed next were all sequenced from one sample in a study of blood T cells in healthy people across ages. For the second PCR, which ran for roughly 6 to 11 cycles, a sample-barcoded 5' primer and a J-beta primer mix were used. TCRdb used MiXCR to reprocess the 5' RACE reads, holding one entry per CDR3 protein. The table lists approximately 810,000 distinct CDR3 sequences, under 40% of them singletons. Sequenced: blood. The source of these receptors is a man aged 18 to 30 in good health.

The chain employs TRBV6-5 and TRBJ1-2; D is unclear. The germline gives CDR1 MNHEY, CDR2 SVGAGI. Trimming took 2 bases from V and 0 from J, leaving 4 bases between them. CDR3 length: 13 amino acids. The CDR3 DNA reads as TGTGCCAGCAGTTACGCCCCTAACTATGGCTACACCTTC. Its protein product is CASSYAPNYGYTF.

The CDR3 sequence is CASSLASSGSDGYTF. CDR3 DNA: TGTGCCAGCAGCTTAGCTTCATCGGGTAGTGATGGCTACACCTTC. The rearrangement joins TRBV7-2 to TRBJ1-2; D gene unclear. Trimming cost V 0 bases and J 6 bases, with 14 bases left between them. Germline CDR1 is SGHTA and CDR2 is FQGNSA. The CDR3 extends over 15 amino acids.

This clonotype has ten or more counts. This rearrangement joins TRBV6-5 to TRBJ2-5, with 11 bases aligning to TRBD2. In germline, CDR1 is MNHEY, CDR2 SVGAGI. CDR3 size: 16 residues. The V segment lost 6 bases and the J segment 2 bases; nucleotides outside the gene matches: 8. Here the CDR3 DNA reads TGTGCCAGCAGCCGCCTAGCGGGGGGAATACAAGAGACCCAGTACTTC. As protein: CASSRLAGGIQETQYF.

This clonotype was observed a few times. The rearrangement links TRBV19 to TRBJ2-3; no clear D gene. V was clipped by 0 bases and J by 0 bases, with 13 bases between them. This CDR3 region has 17 residues. Germline V CDR1 and CDR2: LNHDA, SQIVND (reference sequence). CDR3 nucleotide sequence: TGTGCCAGTAGTATAGATCGTCGTATAGAAAGCACAGATACGCAGTATTTT. It encodes CASSIDRRIESTDTQYF.

V usage is TRBV25-1 and J usage is TRBJ2-1, with a weak D call TRBD1 (6 bases). Germline V gives CDR1 MGHDK, CDR2 SYGVNS. The CDR3 covers 13 residues. The V gene lost 8 bases and the J gene lost 6 bases, with 14 bases spanning the gap. Written as DNA, the CDR3 is TGTGCCAGCGCCGGGACACCCCTCAATGAGCAGTTCTTC. Protein sequence: CASAGTPLNEQFF.

The table lists this clonotype with a few counts. The chain recombines TRBV6-5 with TRBJ2-1; D gene ambiguous. V gave up 3 bases and J gave up 0 bases, with 9 bases separating them. The CDR3 runs to 15 residues. Germline V gene sequence: CDR1 MNHEY, CDR2 SVGAGI. The CDR3 region is CASSYKAASYNEQFF. The CDR3 DNA sequence: TGTGCCAGCAGTTATAAGGCCGCCTCCTACAATGAGCAGTTCTTC.

This clonotype was seen a single time. A much larger clone differs by one base, so this may be a read error. The genes are TRBV7-8 and TRBJ2-5, with 8 bases that match TRBD1. The V gene's germline CDR1 is SGHVS and CDR2 FQNEAQ. The CDR3 consists of 16 residues. V was clipped by 0 bases and J by 3 bases; unmatched bases: 6. In DNA form, the CDR3 reads TGTGCCAGCAGCTTAGCGACAGGGGCCTATGAAGAGACCCAGTACTTC. It translates to CASSLATGAYEETQYF.

This clonotype was seen only a few times. This chain joins TRBV28 and TRBJ1-2; 7 bases map to TRBD1. The CDR3 totals 13 residues. J lost 7 bases, V lost 4 bases, and 6 bases had no gene match. In germline, CDR1 is MDHEN, CDR2 SYDVKM. The CDR3 DNA is TGTGCCAGCAGTTCAAAACAGGGGATTGGCTACACCTTC. It yields the protein CASSSKQGIGYTF.

This chain connects TRBV5-1 to TRBJ2-5; D might be TRBD1 (6 bases). The CDR3 runs to 14 residues. Looked up from germline, CDR1 is SGHRS and CDR2 is YFSETQ. V was pared by 1 base and J by 5 bases, with 12 bases between. The CDR3 here is CASSLTTTGETQYF. DNA for the CDR3: TGCGCCAGCAGCTTGACGACAACAGGGGAGACCCAGTACTTC.

The sample holds a few counts of this clonotype. This chain links TRBV12-3 or TRBV12-4 with TRBJ1-2; 9 bases align to TRBD1. The CDR3 spans 12 residues. The trim removed 5 bases at V and 7 bases at J, leaving 2 bases unmatched. CDR3 nucleotides: TGTGCCAGCAGTGGACAGGGGAGTGGCTACACCTTC. Translation: CASSGQGSGYTF.

This chain connects TRBV11-2 to TRBJ2-7, with 7 bases identical to TRBD1. Germline V gene sequence: CDR1 SGHAT, CDR2 FQNNGV. J gave up 5 bases and V 3 bases, and 10 bases lay outside the gene matches. The CDR3 covers 15 residues. The DNA for the CDR3 is TGTGCCAGCAGCTTTCCCCGAACAGGGGACGACGAGCAGTACTTC. Encoded protein: CASSFPRTGDDEQYF. Using reference TRBV11-2 and TRBJ2-7 for the parts outside the CDR3, the full variable domain is EAGVAQSPRYKIIEKRQSVAFWCNPISGHATLYWYQQILGQGPKLLIQFQNNGVVDDSQLPKDRFSAERLKGVDSTLKIQPAKLEDSAVYLCASSFPRTGDDEQYFGPGTRLTVT.

The chain carries TRBV5-5 and TRBJ2-3, with D perhaps matching TRBD2 (5 bases). This CDR3 is built from 13 residues. The germline V gene encodes CDR1 SGHKS and CDR2 YYEKEE (reference sequence). Trimming took 7 bases from V and 7 from J, leaving 16 bases between them. The CDR3 bases are TGTGCCAGCGTCCTCGGCGTCGGGAATACGCAGTATTTT. Amino acid sequence: CASVLGVGNTQYF.

The V gene is TRBV10-3, the J gene TRBJ2-3; a possible D gene is TRBD1 (6 bases). Germline values: CDR1 ENHRY, CDR2 SYGVKD. This CDR3 has 15 amino acids. The V and J ends lost 6 bases and 0 bases respectively, with 13 bases between them. The CDR3 loop is CAIRGYRESTDTQYF. DNA for the CDR3: TGTGCCATCAGGGGATACAGGGAAAGCACAGATACGCAGTATTTT.

This clonotype has a count of ten or more. The chain carries TRBV5-1 and TRBJ2-3; D may match TRBD1 or TRBD2 (5 bases each). This CDR3 has 15 residues. Looked up from germline, CDR1 is SGHRS and CDR2 is YFSETQ. Trimming took off 4 bases at V and 0 bases at J, with 12 bases between the two ends. Here the CDR3 reads CASSQGTVSTDTQYF. In DNA, the CDR3 is TGCGCCAGCAGCCAAGGGACGGTCAGCACAGATACGCAGTATTTT.